This entry lists 13 T cell receptor beta chains sequenced from one sample in a study of CD4 T cells in relation to SARS-CoV-2 and coronaviruses. No antigens are known for them. Profiling relied on immunoSEQ multiplex PCR, and the TCRdb table lists in-frame clones only, not all of them. The repertoire consists of about 40,000 clones, with around three quarters occurring once and the leading ten covering around 21%. The sample was memory CD4+ T cells from PBMCs, cultured in vitro. Receptors originate from an adult with COVID-19.

This clone has more than one count but fewer than ten. The chain combines TRBV2 with TRBJ2-7; D unresolved. The CDR3 has 13 amino acids. From germline, CDR1 is SNHLY and CDR2 FYNNEI. Trimming pared 2 bases from V and 0 bases from J, leaving 5 bases between. For the CDR3, the DNA is TGTGCCAGCAGTGAACTAGTCTCCTACGAGCAGTACTTC. Protein product: CASSELVSYEQYF.

In nucleotides, the CDR3 is TGTGCCAGCAGCCGAGGGTCGGGGTCTAACACAGATACGCAGTATTTT. It encodes CASSRGSGSNTDTQYF. The chain uses TRBV28 and TRBJ2-3; maybe TRBD2 (5 bases). The V end was cut by 6 bases, the J end by 2 bases, with 18 bases between. The CDR3 runs 16 residues. Germline V gives CDR1 MDHEN, CDR2 SYDVKM.

The chain has TRBV7-9 and TRBJ2-1; 7 nucleotides align to TRBD2. Germline-derived CDR1 and CDR2 are SEHNR and FQNEAQ (reference sequence). The trim removed 4 bases at V and 0 bases at J, leaving 3 bases unmatched. There are 15 residues in the CDR3. The CDR3 spells CASSSGRPSYNEQFF. The CDR3 DNA sequence: TGTGCCAGCAGCTCCGGGAGGCCCTCCTACAATGAGCAGTTCTTC.

The gene calls are TRBV6-5 and TRBJ2-1; 7 nucleotides match TRBD1. The CDR3 covers 15 residues. Trimming at V came to 6 bases and at J to 8 bases, leaving 13 bases not matched to a gene. CDR1 is MNHEY, CDR2 SVGAGI, per germline. In nucleotides, the CDR3 is TGTGCCAGCAGCCACCGGGACAGTATTATCGATGAGCAGTTCTTC. It encodes CASSHRDSIIDEQFF.

The chain couples TRBV11-2 to TRBJ2-2; no definite D call. The CDR3 runs to 13 residues. Germline assignment: CDR1 SGHAT and CDR2 FQNNGV. V was shortened by 1 base and J by 11 bases, with 11 bases between the two germline ends. The CDR3 DNA sequence: TGTGCCAGCAGCTTAGGGCGCAAGCAAGAGCTGTTTTTT. It codes for CASSLGRKQELFF.

The chain couples TRBV9 to TRBJ2-7; TRBD2 agrees at 8 bases. The CDR3 length is 14 residues. Germline V lookup: CDR1 SGDLS, CDR2 YYNGEE. Unmatched junction bases numbered 7, after V lost 3 bases and J lost 5 bases. CDR3 DNA: TGTGCCAGCAGCGAGGGACTAGTTTTCGACGAGCAGTACTTC. Its protein is CASSEGLVFDEQYF.

J is TRBJ1-4 and V is TRBV19, with 9 positions matching TRBD1. Germline V gene sequence: CDR1 LNHDA, CDR2 SQIVND (reference sequence). The CDR3 spans 13 residues. J lost 5 bases, V lost 9 bases, and 4 bases had no gene match. CDR3 coding DNA: TGTGCCAGCCGGGACAGGGTGAATGAAAAACTGTTTTTT. It is translated as CASRDRVNEKLFF.

This rearrangement joins TRBV18 to TRBJ2-7; D ambiguous. Trimming removed 5 bases from V and 0 bases from J, with 20 bases in between. CDR1 and CDR2 (germline): KGHSH, LQKENI. CDR3 length: 17 residues. This CDR3 reads CASSVTFGTESSYEQYF. CDR3 coding DNA: TGTGCCAGCTCAGTGACTTTTGGAACAGAGAGCTCCTACGAGCAGTACTTC. The complete variable domain, with remaining parts taken from reference TRBV18 and TRBJ2-7, reads NAGVMQNPRHLVRRRGQEARLRCSPMKGHSHVYWYRQLPEEGLKFMVYLQKENIIDESGMPKERFSAEFPKEGPSILRIQQVVRGDSAAYFCASSVTFGTESSYEQYFGPGTRLTVT.

The genes are TRBV2 and TRBJ1-5; 9 bases line up with TRBD1. Unmatched junction bases numbered 9, after V lost 6 bases and J lost 0 bases. Germline CDR1 reads SNHLY; CDR2 reads FYNNEI. The length of the CDR3 is 17 residues. DNA of the CDR3: TGTGCCAGCAGGGGGACAGGGAGCAAGTATAGCAATCAGCCCCAGCATTTT. Protein: CASRGTGSKYSNQPQHF. Looking up the rest from reference TRBV2 and TRBJ1-5 gives the full variable domain: EPEVTQTPSHQVTQMGQEVILRCVPISNHLYFYWYRQILGQKVEFLVSFYNNEISEKSEIFDDQFSVERPDGSNFTLKIRSTKLEDSAMYFCASRGTGSKYSNQPQHFGDGTRLSIL.

V usage is TRBV10-3 and J usage is TRBJ2-7, with 8 nucleotides matching TRBD2. V shed 4 bases, J shed 4 bases, and the junction held 6 bases outside the gene matches. Germline lookup yields CDR1 ENHRY and CDR2 SYGVKD. The CDR3 has 14 residues. Here the CDR3 DNA reads TGTGCCATCAGTGGCGGGGGGCGCGGTTACGAGCAGTACTTC. It encodes CAISGGGRGYEQYF.

The chain employs TRBV5-1 and TRBJ2-7; D may be TRBD2 (6 bases). Germline loops: CDR1 SGHRS, CDR2 YFSETQ. This CDR3 comprises 14 residues. V lost 4 bases to trimming and J lost 0 bases, with 11 bases between them. In nucleotides, the CDR3 is TGCGCCAGCAGCACCGGGACTCACTCCTACGAGCAGTACTTC. This gives the protein CASSTGTHSYEQYF. Filled out from reference TRBV5-1 and TRBJ2-7, the complete variable domain reads KAGVTQTPRYLIKTRGQQVTLSCSPISGHRSVSWYQQTPGQGLQFLFEYFSETQRNKGNFPGRFSGRQFSNSRSEMNVSTLELGDSALYLCASSTGTHSYEQYFGPGTRLTVT.

The chain carries TRBV4-3 and TRBJ2-3; D call uncertain. CDR3 length: 17 amino acids. Per germline, CDR1 LGHNA and CDR2 YSLEER. V was cut by 3 bases and J by 2 bases, with 18 bases left in between. The CDR3 loop reads CASSQELSLSVTDTQYF. CDR3 DNA: TGCGCCAGCAGCCAGGAACTAAGCCTCTCGGTCACAGATACGCAGTATTTT.

J is TRBJ2-2 and V is TRBV4-1; 13 nucleotides match TRBD2. Germline values: CDR1 MGHRA, CDR2 YSYEKL. The CDR3 spans 18 residues. V shed 1 base and J 9 bases; nucleotides not matched to a gene: 11. This CDR3 reads CASSQAIRTSGSHRELFF. The CDR3 nucleotides are TGCGCCAGCAGCCAAGCGATCAGGACTAGCGGGAGTCATCGGGAGCTGTTTTTT.